These 12 T cell receptor beta chains were all obtained from the same sample, sequenced in a study of naive and memory T cell subsets. An equimolar mix of two oligonucleotides served as the beta constant-region primer for TRBC1 and TRBC2. Ligated cDNA was amplified by four rounds of PCR with nested alpha and beta constant-region primers and SP2. TCRdb called the UMI-ligation and nested PCR reads again in MiXCR, with one record for every CDR3 protein. In the table there are over 100,000 distinct CDR3 sequences, 35% to 45% of which are singletons. Input material: central memory CD4+ T cells from blood. The receptor set was obtained from a human donor in good health.

The chain couples TRBV20-1 to TRBJ2-5; D gene unclear. Trimming removed 2 bases from V and 5 bases from J, with 3 bases in between. Looked up from germline, CDR1 is DFQATT and CDR2 is SNEGSKA (reference sequence). This CDR3 comprises 10 residues. The CDR3 spells CSARWETQYF. In DNA form, the CDR3 reads TGCAGTGCTAGATGGGAGACCCAGTACTTC.

The rearrangement links TRBV12-3 or TRBV12-4 to TRBJ2-7, with TRBD1 identical over 8 bases. The CDR3 is 15 residues long. V was pared by 6 bases and J by 0 bases, with 7 bases of the junction left unmatched. The CDR3, as DNA: TGTGCCAGCAGCTTGACAGGGGTCCTCTCCTACGAGCAGTACTTC. Translated, it gives CASSLTGVLSYEQYF.

This clonotype was seen many times. This chain uses TRBV28 with TRBJ2-1; perhaps TRBD1 as D (6 bases). The CDR3 contains 15 residues. V was shortened by 3 bases and J by 3 bases, with 12 bases between the two germline ends. Per germline, CDR1 MDHEN and CDR2 SYDVKM. CDR3 coding DNA: TGTGCCAGCAGTTTCCCAGGGGCCTACTACAATGAGCAGTTCTTC. It is translated as CASSFPGAYYNEQFF. The full variable domain, with the rest looked up from reference TRBV28 and TRBJ2-1, is DVKVTQSSRYLVKRTGEKVFLECVQDMDHENMFWYRQDPGLGLRLIYFSYDVKMKEKGDIPEGYSVSREKKERFSLILESASTNQTSMYLCASSFPGAYYNEQFFGPGTRLTVL.

This clonotype occurred a few times. V and J are TRBV12-3 or TRBV12-4 and TRBJ2-7; 7 bases map to TRBD2. The length of the CDR3 is 14 residues. With V trimmed by 5 bases and J by 3 bases, 7 bases remained unmatched. CDR3 nucleotides: TGTGCCAGCAGTCGTGGACTAGGCGGCTACGAGCAGTACTTC. Translation gives CASSRGLGGYEQYF.

This clonotype was counted only a few times. J is TRBJ2-5 and V is TRBV6-2 or TRBV6-3, with D tentatively TRBD2 (5 bases). CDR1 is MNHEY and CDR2 is SVGEGT in the germline V gene. The ends were cut back, 5 bases at V and 0 bases at J, with 16 bases in the middle. The CDR3 runs 16 residues. The CDR3 loop reads CASSHPGRWYQETQYF. The DNA for the CDR3 is TGTGCCAGCAGTCATCCGGGAAGGTGGTACCAAGAGACCCAGTACTTC.

The chain is built from TRBV6-2 or TRBV6-3 and TRBJ1-2; D unresolved. This CDR3 is built from 14 residues. V lost 0 bases, J lost 8 bases, and 13 bases lay in between. Germline V gives CDR1 MNHEY, CDR2 SVGEGT. As DNA, the CDR3 is TGTGCCAGCAGTTACTCTCTTGGGGAAGGCGGCTACACCTTC. The encoded protein is CASSYSLGEGGYTF.

The rearrangement joins TRBV5-5 to TRBJ2-1, with 13 bases that match TRBD2. Looked up from germline, CDR1 is SGHKS and CDR2 is YYEKEE (reference sequence). The CDR3 is 16 amino acids. V was clipped by 4 bases and J by 15 bases; unmatched bases: 16. The CDR3 DNA sequence: TGTGCCAGCAGCCCCAGCACTAGCGGGAGGGCCATGAGCCTGTTCTTC. Its translation: CASSPSTSGRAMSLFF.

This chain links TRBV3-1 with TRBJ2-4, with 9 bases aligning to TRBD1. CDR1 and CDR2 from the germline V gene are LGHDT and YNNKEL (reference sequence). J gave up 6 bases and V 4 bases, and 7 bases lay outside the gene matches. The CDR3 spans 15 residues. Here the CDR3 DNA reads TGTGCCAGCAGCCCGGGACAGGGAAGAGGAAACATTCAGTACTTC. Its translation is CASSPGQGRGNIQYF. Complete variable domain (other parts from reference TRBV3-1 and TRBJ2-4): DTAVSQTPKYLVTQMGNDKSIKCEQNLGHDTMYWYKQDSKKFLKIMFSYNNKELIINETVPNRFSPKSPDKAHLNLHINSLELGDSAVYFCASSPGQGRGNIQYFGAGTRLSVL.

V is TRBV2 and J is TRBJ2-7, with 12 bases aligning to TRBD2. Per germline, CDR1 SNHLY and CDR2 FYNNEI. The length of the CDR3 is 15 residues. V shed 7 bases and J 6 bases; nucleotides not matched to a gene: 10. The CDR3 is CASNVSPLAGGEQYF. CDR3 in DNA: TGTGCCAGCAACGTCTCCCCACTAGCGGGAGGCGAGCAGTACTTC.

This chain uses TRBV15 with TRBJ2-1, with 7 bases aligning to TRBD1. Germline V CDR1 and CDR2: LNHNV, YYDKDF (reference sequence). Trimming took 1 base from V and 3 from J; bases not matched to a gene: 3. The CDR3 runs to 15 residues. CDR3 DNA sequence: TGTGCCACCAGCAGAGGACAGGGCAACTACAATGAGCAGTTCTTC. Translated: CATSRGQGNYNEQFF.

The chain recombines TRBV6-5 with TRBJ1-5; no clear D gene. The CDR3 loop spans 12 amino acids. Germline CDR1 and CDR2: MNHEY and SVGAGI. Trimming cost V 7 bases and J 7 bases, with 11 bases left between them. The CDR3 nucleotides are TGTGCCAGCACCACACACCCACAGCCCCAGCATTTT. It is translated as CASTTHPQPQHF.

V gene TRBV7-2 combines with J gene TRBJ2-3; possibly TRBD2 for D (5 bases). V lost 1 base and J lost 5, with 16 bases in between. There are 16 residues in the CDR3. Germline lookup yields CDR1 SGHTA and CDR2 FQGNSA. CDR3 sequence reads: CASSLGLGVVGDTQYF. The CDR3 bases are TGTGCCAGCAGCTTAGGACTGGGAGTGGTTGGAGATACGCAGTATTTT.